These T cell receptor beta chains were read from a single sample in a study of shared clonotypes between healthy human individuals. The table came from immunoSEQ multiplex PCR; TCRdb's copy has only in-frame clones and leaves some out. The sample lists 450,000 or so clones; around 77% were seen once. The sample comprised PBMCs. The receptors were gathered from a woman in her thirties or forties in good health. Some clones in this sample may be carry-over from other donors' samples. Each CDR3 is given with its conserved first and last residue. Fields, in order: J gene, clone size, D gene, V gene, CDR3 protein, CDR3 DNA. D genes are given only for firm matches. Clone size is given for some rows only: seen once, a few or many times, or a class if the clone is expanded.

TRBJ2-7 | . | . | TRBV11-2 | CASSLVAVDEQYF | TGTGCCAGCAGCTTAGTCGCAGTGGACGAGCAGTACTTC
TRBJ2-7 | . | TRBD2 | TRBV20-1 | CSARGGYEQCF | TGCAGTGCTCGGGGGGGCTACGAGCAGTGCTTC
TRBJ1-2 | . | TRBD1 | TRBV19 | CASSPLTGDYGYTF | TGTGCCAGTTCCCCCCTCACAGGGGACTATGGCTACACCTTC
TRBJ1-5 | once | . | TRBV5-1 | CASSTNGGQPQHF | TGCGCCAGCAGCACTAATGGGGGTCAGCCCCAGCATTTT
TRBJ1-5 | . | . | TRBV18 | CASSPAGGNQPQHF | TGTGCCAGCTCACCGGCGGGGGGCAATCAGCCCCAGCATTTT
TRBJ1-2 | . | TRBD1 | TRBV9 | CASSVGGQYYGYTF | TGTGCCAGCAGCGTAGGGGGACAGTACTATGGCTACACCTTC
TRBJ2-7 | once | TRBD2 | TRBV2 | CASSRGLAGMYEQYF | TGTGCCAGCAGCCGGGGACTAGCGGGAATGTACGAGCAGTACTTC
TRBJ1-1 | . | . | TRBV30 | CAWSPRPNTEAFF | TGTGCCTGGAGTCCCCGGCCGAACACTGAAGCTTTCTTT
TRBJ1-5 | . | . | TRBV6-5 | CASSTSRTSNQPQHF | TGTGCCAGCAGTACCTCACGGACAAGCAATCAGCCCCAGCATTTT
TRBJ2-5 | . | . | TRBV11-2 | CASSYVGPTPLQETQYF | TGTGCCAGCAGCTACGTGGGACCCACGCCCCTACAAGAGACCCAGTACTTC
TRBJ1-6 | once | . | TRBV9 | CASSVGGIRGSPLHF | TGTGCCAGCAGCGTAGGTGGAATTCGGGGGTCACCCCTCCACTTT
TRBJ2-7 | . | TRBD2 | TRBV4-1 | CASSPVPGLAGQYF | TGCGCCAGCAGCCCCGTACCGGGACTAGCGGGGCAGTACTTC
TRBJ2-7 | . | . | TRBV7-9 | CASSLAGTYEQYF | TGTGCCAGCAGCTTAGCCGGCACCTACGAGCAGTACTTC
TRBJ2-5 | few | . | TRBV5-6 | CASSYQETQYF | TGTGCCAGCAGCTACCAAGAGACCCAGTACTTC
TRBJ2-5 | . | . | TRBV30 | CAWSVGGEETQYF | TGTGCCTGGAGTGTGGGGGGAGAAGAGACCCAGTACTTC
TRBJ2-1 | . | TRBD2 | TRBV5-4 | CASSSSLAGVVYNEQFF | TGTGCCAGCAGCTCCAGTCTAGCGGGAGTAGTCTACAATGAGCAGTTCTTC
TRBJ2-7 | once | TRBD1 | TRBV5-4 | CASSLKGAGEQYF | TGTGCCAGCAGCTTGAAGGGGGCGGGCGAGCAGTACTTC
TRBJ1-4 | . | TRBD1 | TRBV4-1 | CASSLRDSGSEKLFF | TGCGCCAGCAGCCTTAGGGACAGCGGGTCTGAAAAACTGTTTTTT
TRBJ2-1 | . | . | TRBV4-1 | CASSQDGGFHNEQFF | TGCGCCAGCAGCCAAGATGGAGGGTTCCACAATGAGCAGTTCTTC
TRBJ1-1 | once | TRBD1 | TRBV27 | CASRPGTGLNTEAFF | TGTGCCAGCAGGCCCGGGACAGGCCTTAACACTGAAGCTTTCTTT
TRBJ2-5 | once | . | TRBV7-9 | CASSLGQKETQYF | TGTGCCAGCAGCTTAGGACAGAAAGAGACCCAGTACTTC
TRBJ1-3 | . | . | TRBV15 | CATSRDRGPSGNTIYF | TGTGCCACCAGCAGAGATAGGGGACCCTCTGGAAACACCATATATTTT
TRBJ2-1 | . | . | TRBV7-2 | CASSSTDEQFF | TGTGCCAGCAGCTCGACGGATGAGCAGTTCTTC
TRBJ1-2 | . | . | TRBV6-5 | CASNYQQGGAYTF | TGTGCCAGCAACTACCAACAGGGAGGAGCCTACACCTTC
TRBJ2-7 | . | . | TRBV19 | CASSANRDGEQYF | TGTGCCAGTAGTGCTAACAGGGACGGCGAGCAGTACTTC
TRBJ2-1 | . | . | TRBV21-1 | CASSKGDRYNEQFF | TGTGCCAGCAGCAAAGGGGACAGGTACAATGAGCAGTTCTTC